A single sample gave rise to the 27 T cell receptor beta chains below, sequenced in a study of cytotoxic CD8 clonotypes in ibrutinib-treated CLL. The data were produced by immunoSEQ multiplex PCR, yet TCRdb's version contains in-frame clones alone and is incomplete. The repertoire holds 150,000 to 250,000 clones, with over 55% as singletons. This specimen consisted of PBMCs, obtained after 24 months of ibrutinib treatment. The receptors were sampled from a human donor with chronic lymphocytic leukemia.

V usage is TRBV19 and J usage is TRBJ2-7; D is perhaps TRBD2 (6 bases). The V end lost 6 bases, the J end lost 4 bases, and 13 bases lay between the germline ends. Germline assignment: CDR1 LNHDA and CDR2 SQIVND (reference sequence). The CDR3 totals 13 residues. CDR3 coding DNA: TGTGCCAGTAGCCTGGGACTCGCATACGAGCAGTACTTC. Its protein is CASSLGLAYEQYF. Based on the CDR3 plus reference TRBV19 and TRBJ2-7, the full variable domain is DGGITQSPKYLFRKEGQNVTLSCEQNLNHDAMYWYRQDPGQGLRLIYYSQIVNDFQKGDIAEGYSVSREKKESFPLTVTSAQKNPTAFYLCASSLGLAYEQYFGPGTRLTVT.

V is TRBV27 and J is TRBJ2-2; 7 nucleotides align to TRBD1. There are 15 residues in the CDR3. CDR1 and CDR2 (germline): MNHEY, SMNVEV (reference sequence). Trimming took 5 bases from V and 7 from J; bases not matched to a gene: 10. CDR3 protein: CASSTTGVLGGELFF. CDR3 nucleotides: TGTGCCAGCAGTACAACAGGGGTATTAGGCGGGGAGCTGTTTTTT.

The chain recombines TRBV7-6 with TRBJ2-2, with 13 positions matching TRBD2. V shed 5 bases and J 5 bases; nucleotides not matched to a gene: 11. Germline V gives CDR1 SGHVS, CDR2 FNYEAQ. CDR3 size: 18 residues. As DNA, the CDR3 is TGTGCCAGCAGCCAGAACCAAGGACTAGCGGGGGTTACCGGGGAGCTGTTTTTT. It encodes CASSQNQGLAGVTGELFF. Full variable domain (remainder filled in from reference TRBV7-6 and TRBJ2-2): GAGVSQSPRYKVTKRGQDVALRCDPISGHVSLYWYRQALGQGPEFLTYFNYEAQQDKSGLPNDRFSAERPEGSISTLTIQRTEQRDSAMYRCASSQNQGLAGVTGELFFGEGSRLTVL.

This clone was counted once. V usage is TRBV5-6 and J usage is TRBJ2-3, with unresolved D. The length of the CDR3 is 17 residues. Trimming left V 1 base short and J 6 bases short, with 21 bases between. Germline CDR1 is SGHDT and CDR2 is YYEEEE. Here the CDR3 reads CASSLSWRITASDTQYF. The CDR3 nucleotides read TGTGCCAGCAGCTTGTCATGGCGGATTACCGCGTCTGATACGCAGTATTTT.

The chain combines TRBV30 with TRBJ1-1; no clear D. Germline CDR1 and CDR2: GTSNPN and SVGIG (reference sequence). The CDR3 consists of 13 residues. Trimming removed 4 bases from V and 5 bases from J, with 14 bases in between. The chain's CDR3 is CAWTLGRKTEAFF. In DNA, the CDR3 is TGTGCCTGGACCCTAGGTAGGAAGACTGAAGCTTTCTTT.

The rearrangement joins TRBV18 to TRBJ2-5; TRBD1 aligns across 8 bases. The CDR3 runs to 15 residues. The germline V gene has CDR1 KGHSH and CDR2 LQKENI. V dropped 4 bases and J dropped 0; count of bases not matched to a gene: 4. The CDR3 sequence: CASSLMTGDQETQYF. Written as DNA, the CDR3 is TGTGCCAGCTCACTAATGACAGGGGACCAAGAGACCCAGTACTTC.

This clone was observed a few times. This chain links TRBV27 with TRBJ1-2; weak D call: TRBD1 (5 bases). Trimming stripped 6 bases from V and 0 bases from J, with 20 bases between. The CDR3 covers 17 residues. Germline-derived CDR1 and CDR2 are MNHEY and SMNVEV (reference sequence). The CDR3 sequence: CASRGPREGRANYGYTF. CDR3 DNA: TGTGCCAGCAGGGGGCCCCGGGAGGGAAGAGCTAACTATGGCTACACCTTC.

This clone was found a few times. The V and J genes are TRBV6-1 and TRBJ1-4, with 8 positions matching TRBD1. J lost 6 bases, V lost 4 bases, and 7 bases had no gene match. CDR1 and CDR2 from the germline V gene are MNHNS and SASEGT. This CDR3 contains 15 residues. The CDR3 region has the DNA TGTGCCAGCAGTGTCTCCCAGGGGGCAGATGAAAAACTGTTTTTT. It translates to CASSVSQGADEKLFF.

The rearrangement uses TRBV7-2 and TRBJ2-3; 13 bases match TRBD2. The junction had 4 bases not matched to a gene; V was cut back by 1 base and J by 6 bases. Per germline, CDR1 SGHTA and CDR2 FQGNSA. The CDR3 length is 16 residues. The DNA of the CDR3 is TGTGCCAGCAGCTTAGGGGGGACTAGCGGGACCGATACGCAGTATTTT. Translated: CASSLGGTSGTDTQYF.

The V call is TRBV7-3, the J call TRBJ2-7, with D perhaps matching TRBD1 (5 bases). The CDR3 length is 15 residues. Deletions cut 2 bases from V and 4 bases from J, with 15 bases between. Germline CDR1 SGHTA, CDR2 FQGTGA. CDR3: CASSLGASLAYEQYF. The CDR3 DNA reads as TGTGCCAGCAGCTTAGGGGCGTCTTTGGCTTACGAGCAGTACTTC.

This CDR3 is CASKRGLAAQETQYF. DNA of the CDR3: TGTGCCAGCAAGAGGGGGCTAGCGGCACAAGAGACCCAGTACTTC. V usage is TRBV2 and J usage is TRBJ2-5, with D possibly being TRBD1 or TRBD2 (7 bases each). CDR1 and CDR2 from the germline V gene are SNHLY and FYNNEI. V was cut by 7 bases and J by 2 bases, with 17 bases left in between. CDR3 length: 15 amino acids.

This clone was seen more than once but under ten times. The chain combines TRBV25-1 with TRBJ2-3; perhaps TRBD2 as D (6 bases). The germline gives CDR1 MGHDK, CDR2 SYGVNS. V lost 4 bases to trimming and J lost 0 bases, with 8 bases between them. There are 14 residues in the CDR3. The CDR3 sequence is CASSGGVSTDTQYF. The CDR3 DNA follows: TGTGCCAGCAGTGGCGGGGTTAGCACAGATACGCAGTATTTT. The full variable domain, rest sourced from reference TRBV25-1 and TRBJ2-3, is EADIYQTPRYLVIGTGKKITLECSQTMGHDKMYWYQQDPGMELHLIHYSYGVNSTEKGDLSSESTVSRIRTEHFPLTLESARPSHTSQYLCASSGGVSTDTQYFGPGTRLTVL.

This clone occurred a few times. V usage is TRBV7-2 and J usage is TRBJ2-3; D is perhaps TRBD2 (6 bases). Trimming took 6 bases from V and 3 from J, leaving 16 bases between them. Germline V gene data show CDR1 as SGHTA and CDR2 as FQGNSA. The CDR3 sequence is 15 residues long. CDR3 region: CASRLGGRGTDTQYF. In DNA, the CDR3 is TGTGCCAGCAGGCTGGGAGGCCGAGGTACAGATACGCAGTATTTT.

This clone showed up just a few times. Other DNA sequences in the same sample also yield this CDR3. The J gene is TRBJ1-5, the V gene TRBV5-1; D gene uncertain. Trimming cost V 1 base and J 0 bases, with 8 bases left between them. Germline CDR1 and CDR2: SGHRS and YFSETQ. The CDR3 runs 15 residues. Here the CDR3 DNA reads TGCGCCAGCAGCTTGCTGGGGAATAGCAATCAGCCCCAGCATTTT. Amino acid sequence: CASSLLGNSNQPQHF.

The chain combines TRBV19 with TRBJ2-2, with TRBD2 identical over 9 bases. This CDR3 comprises 15 residues. Germline V CDR1 and CDR2: LNHDA, SQIVND (reference sequence). Trimming removed 5 bases from V and 3 bases from J; junction bases left unmatched: 4. This CDR3 is CASSPRLADTGELFF. DNA of the CDR3: TGTGCCAGTAGTCCGCGACTAGCGGACACCGGGGAGCTGTTTTTT. Full variable domain (remainder filled in from reference TRBV19 and TRBJ2-2): DGGITQSPKYLFRKEGQNVTLSCEQNLNHDAMYWYRQDPGQGLRLIYYSQIVNDFQKGDIAEGYSVSREKKESFPLTVTSAQKNPTAFYLCASSPRLADTGELFFGEGSRLTVL.

The V call is TRBV30, the J call TRBJ2-1; 10 bases map to TRBD2. Germline V gives CDR1 GTSNPN, CDR2 SVGIG (reference sequence). The V and J ends lost 6 bases and 3 bases, in that order; junction bases with no gene match: 8. The CDR3 is 15 amino acids. This chain's CDR3 is CACSAGTSDYNEQFF. The CDR3 DNA follows: TGTGCCTGTAGCGCCGGGACTAGCGACTACAATGAGCAGTTCTTC.

The chain couples TRBV28 to TRBJ2-7, with 10 bases fitting TRBD2. V lost 6 bases, J lost 3 bases, and 11 bases stayed unmatched. This CDR3 has 16 amino acids. Germline V gene data show CDR1 as MDHEN and CDR2 as SYDVKM. Here the CDR3 reads CASSVPLAGVRYEQYF. The CDR3 coding sequence is TGTGCCAGCAGCGTTCCTCTAGCGGGAGTTCGCTACGAGCAGTACTTC. The full variable domain, rest sourced from reference TRBV28 and TRBJ2-7, is DVKVTQSSRYLVKRTGEKVFLECVQDMDHENMFWYRQDPGLGLRLIYFSYDVKMKEKGDIPEGYSVSREKKERFSLILESASTNQTSMYLCASSVPLAGVRYEQYFGPGTRLTVT.

The chain links TRBV5-4 to TRBJ2-5; TRBD1 or TRBD2 may be the D gene (5 bases each). This CDR3 has 15 amino acids. With 1 base removed from V and 5 bases from J, the gap between germline ends came to 15 bases. Germline CDR1 is SGHNT and CDR2 is YYREEE (reference sequence). The CDR3 is CASSLSNVRGETQYF. For the CDR3, the DNA is TGTGCCAGCAGCTTGTCAAATGTCCGGGGCGAGACCCAGTACTTC. Drawing the rest from reference TRBV5-4 and TRBJ2-5, the complete variable domain is ETGVTQSPTHLIKTRGQQVTLRCSSQSGHNTVSWYQQALGQGPQFIFQYYREEENGRGNFPPRFSGLQFPNYSSELNVNALELDDSALYLCASSLSNVRGETQYFGPGTRLLVL.

This sequence joins TRBV5-5 and TRBJ1-1, with D unresolved. Trimming cost V 4 bases and J 5 bases, with 12 bases left between them. The CDR3 is made up of 13 amino acids. Germline CDR1 reads SGHKS; CDR2 reads YYEKEE (reference sequence). The CDR3 reads CASSQFTGTEAFF. Here the CDR3 DNA reads TGTGCCAGCAGCCAATTTACCGGAACTGAAGCTTTCTTT. The full variable domain, its missing parts supplied by reference TRBV5-5 and TRBJ1-1, is DAGVTQSPTHLIKTRGQQVTLRCSPISGHKSVSWYQQVLGQGPQFIFQYYEKEERGRGNFPDRFSARQFPNYSSELNVNALLLGDSALYLCASSQFTGTEAFFGQGTRLTVV.

V gene TRBV6-5 combines with J gene TRBJ2-7, with a possible D match to TRBD1 (6 bases). Trimming removed 6 bases at V and 3 bases at J, with 15 bases between. Germline V gene sequence: CDR1 MNHEY, CDR2 SVGAGI. The CDR3 loop spans 14 amino acids. In DNA, the CDR3 is TGTGCCAGCAGGAGACAGGTCGGGATCTACGAGCAGTACTTC. It specifies CASRRQVGIYEQYF.

This clone came up once. CDR3 DNA sequence: TGTGCCAGCAGAATAGTAGGTCATTACAATGAGCAGTTCTTC. It is translated as CASRIVGHYNEQFF. V and J are TRBV5-8 and TRBJ2-1; D unresolved. Trimming cost V 5 bases and J 4 bases, with 13 bases left between them. The length of the CDR3 is 14 residues. Germline V gene lookup returns CDR1 SGHTS and CDR2 YDEGEE. The whole variable domain, filled in from reference TRBV5-8 and TRBJ2-1, reads EAGVTQSPTHLIKTRGQQATLRCSPISGHTSVYWYQQALGLGLQFLLWYDEGEERNRGNFPPRFSGRQFPNYSSELNVNALELEDSALYLCASRIVGHYNEQFFGPGTRLTVL.

A few counts support this clone. The chain carries TRBV28 and TRBJ2-3; the D is unclear. V shed 2 bases and J shed 2 bases, with 11 bases lying between them. The CDR3 has 15 residues. Germline CDR1 and CDR2: MDHEN and SYDVKM. This CDR3 is CASSLAERITDTQYF. In nucleotides, the CDR3 is TGTGCCAGCAGTTTAGCGGAACGTATCACAGATACGCAGTATTTT.

V usage is TRBV6-9 and J usage is TRBJ2-1; D gene unclear. Germline values: CDR1 MNHGY, CDR2 SVAAGI. V was cut by 3 bases and J by 0 bases, with 9 bases left in between. The CDR3 runs to 15 residues. The CDR3 DNA reads TGTGCCAGCAGTTACACCCGGAGCTCCTACAATGAGCAGTTCTTC. Protein product: CASSYTRSSYNEQFF.

The J gene is TRBJ2-7, the V gene TRBV7-6, with TRBD1 identical over 7 bases. After removal of 1 base from V and 0 bases from J, the junction contained 3 bases not matched to a gene. The germline gives CDR1 SGHVS, CDR2 FNYEAQ. The CDR3 extends over 15 amino acids. The CDR3 DNA reads TGTGCCAGCAGCTTAGTGGACAGGCGCTCCTACGAGCAGTACTTC. It specifies CASSLVDRRSYEQYF. Combining the CDR3 with reference TRBV7-6 and TRBJ2-7 gives the whole variable domain GAGVSQSPRYKVTKRGQDVALRCDPISGHVSLYWYRQALGQGPEFLTYFNYEAQQDKSGLPNDRFSAERPEGSISTLTIQRTEQRDSAMYRCASSLVDRRSYEQYFGPGTRLTVT.

The CDR3 reads CASSLGQRALAFF. The CDR3 DNA reads TGCGCCAGCAGCTTGGGACAAAGGGCCTTAGCTTTCTTT. The chain is built from TRBV5-1 and TRBJ1-1; D unresolved. There are 13 residues in the CDR3. Germline V lookup: CDR1 SGHRS, CDR2 YFSETQ. V was trimmed by 0 bases and J by 10 bases, leaving 13 bases between them.

The chain has TRBV10-3 and TRBJ2-6; TRBD1 is a possible D gene (6 bases). The CDR3 spans 13 residues. Germline CDR1 and CDR2: ENHRY and SYGVKD. Trimming stripped 11 bases from V and 2 bases from J, with 10 bases between. The CDR3 spells CALRQAGANVLTF. The CDR3, as DNA: TGTGCCTTGCGACAGGCTGGGGCCAACGTCCTGACTTTC.

The chain combines TRBV18 with TRBJ1-1; D is uncertain. The CDR3 consists of 13 residues. Germline V gives CDR1 KGHSH, CDR2 LQKENI. V was trimmed by 4 bases and J by 1 base, leaving 7 bases between them. CDR3 loop: CASSLRTNTEAFF. For the CDR3, the DNA is TGTGCCAGCTCACTTAGGACGAACACTGAAGCTTTCTTT. Based on the CDR3 plus reference TRBV18 and TRBJ1-1, the full variable domain is NAGVMQNPRHLVRRRGQEARLRCSPMKGHSHVYWYRQLPEEGLKFMVYLQKENIIDESGMPKERFSAEFPKEGPSILRIQQVVRGDSAAYFCASSLRTNTEAFFGQGTRLTVV.